This is a list of T cell receptor beta chains from one sample in a study of blood T cell repertoires in COVID-19. Sequencing used immunoSEQ multiplex PCR; TCRdb keeps in-frame clones, though not all of them. Seen here are some 150,000 clones, roughly 90% observed once, and the top ten hold about 2.1%. The material sequenced was peripheral blood. The receptors originated from a human donor in a cohort sampled during active COVID-19. Both conserved end residues are part of each CDR3. D genes are given only for firm matches. The size of a clone is reported for some rows only, either as once, few or many, or as a class for expanded clones.

>TRBV5-5|once|TRBJ1-4|TRBD1
CASSRQGPNEKLFF
TGTGCCAGCAGCCGACAGGGACCTAATGAAAAACTGTTTTTT
>TRBV3-1/TRBV3-2|-|TRBJ2-2|-
CASSQEALGGAGELFF
TGTGCCAGCAGCCAAGAAGCTCTAGGGGGGGCCGGGGAGCTGTTTTTT
>TRBV24-1|-|TRBJ2-2|-
CATSDLRGTPNTGELFF
TGTGCCACCAGTGATTTGCGAGGGACTCCGAACACCGGGGAGCTGTTTTTT
>TRBV20-1|-|TRBJ1-1|-
CSAEIREAFF
TGCAGTGCTGAGATCCGGGAAGCTTTCTTT
>TRBV2|-|TRBJ2-1|-
CARTQTSAVNEQFF
TGTGCCAGGACACAGACTAGTGCGGTCAATGAGCAGTTCTTC
>TRBV5-1|-|TRBJ1-4|TRBD1
CASSPFTGTGGKLFF
TGCGCCAGCAGCCCCTTTACCGGGACAGGCGGAAAACTGTTTTTT
>TRBV7-2|-|TRBJ1-2|TRBD1
CASSPQSQGAGGYTF
TGTGCCAGCAGCCCTCAATCACAGGGGGCTGGAGGCTACACCTTC
>TRBV28|-|TRBJ1-1|-
CASSSTENTEAFF
TGTGCCAGCAGTTCAACAGAGAACACTGAAGCTTTCTTT
>TRBV6-6|-|TRBJ1-5|-
CASSSEQGNNQPQHF
TGTGCCAGCAGTTCCGAACAGGGAAACAATCAGCCCCAGCATTTT
>TRBV3-1/TRBV3-2|once|TRBJ1-2|-
CASSTRGTRVSYTF
TGTGCCAGCAGCACTCGAGGAACGAGGGTGAGCTACACCTTC
>TRBV5-1|once|TRBJ2-4|-
CASSLGGGVENIQYF
TGCGCCAGCAGCTTGGGCGGAGGGGTCGAAAACATTCAGTACTTC
>TRBV7-9|-|TRBJ2-1|TRBD2
CASSLRGQGGPYNEQFF
TGTGCCAGCAGCCTTCGGGGCCAGGGAGGGCCATACAATGAGCAGTTCTTC
>TRBV7-2|-|TRBJ2-1|TRBD1
CASSLVYRGRNEQFF
TGTGCCAGCAGCTTAGTGTACAGGGGGAGGAATGAGCAGTTCTTC
>TRBV7-2|-|TRBJ1-5|-
CASSLNLPGDQPQHF
TGTGCCAGCAGCTTAAACCTGCCGGGGGATCAGCCCCAGCATTTT
>TRBV19|-|TRBJ1-1|-
CASGEQGRGAEAFF
TGTGCCAGTGGCGAACAGGGTAGGGGTGCTGAAGCTTTCTTT
>TRBV27|-|TRBJ2-7|-
CASSFTGTLSYEQYF
TGTGCCAGCAGTTTCACCGGGACACTCTCCTACGAGCAGTACTTC
>TRBV7-2|-|TRBJ1-2|-
CASSWPSQGAANYGYTF
TGTGCCAGCAGCTGGCCGTCGCAGGGCGCAGCTAACTATGGCTACACCTTC
>TRBV5-1|-|TRBJ2-1|TRBD2
CASSFLAGHSYNEQFF
TGCGCCAGCAGCTTTTTAGCGGGTCACTCCTACAATGAGCAGTTCTTC